This T cell receptor beta chain was documented in a study of blood T cell repertoires in COVID-19. Study summary: The origin of the acute and convalescent COVID-19 samples was the United States, Italy and Spain. The cDNA or gDNA used as material had been derived from T cells, B-cell-depleted T cells, or PBMCs.

Assay used: immunoSEQ multiplex PCR; TCRdb lists only in-frame clones, some missing. The table records roughly 13,000 clones, approximately 88% of them present only once. V lost 3 bases, J lost 7 bases, and 12 bases lay in between. CDR3 length: 14 amino acids. CDR1 is SEHNR, CDR2 FQNEAQ, per germline (reference sequence). The receptor was isolated from a human donor with active COVID-19. The donor label of this sample is uncertain. The sequencing input was peripheral blood. This sequence joins TRBV7-9 and TRBJ1-4, with a tentative D call TRBD1 (6 bases). As DNA, the CDR3 is TGTGCCAGCAGCTTCGGACAGCGGGGTGAAAAACTGTTTTTT. Protein sequence: CASSFGQRGEKLFF.